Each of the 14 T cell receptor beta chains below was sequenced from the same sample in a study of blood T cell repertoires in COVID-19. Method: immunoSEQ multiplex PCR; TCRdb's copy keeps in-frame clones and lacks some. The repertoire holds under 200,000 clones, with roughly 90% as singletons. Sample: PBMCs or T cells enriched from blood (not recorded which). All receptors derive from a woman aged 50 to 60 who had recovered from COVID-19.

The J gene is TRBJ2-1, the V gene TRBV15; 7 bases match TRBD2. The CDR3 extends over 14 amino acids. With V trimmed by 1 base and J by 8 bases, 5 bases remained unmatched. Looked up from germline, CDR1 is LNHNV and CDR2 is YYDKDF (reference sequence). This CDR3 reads CATSRARTRDEQFF. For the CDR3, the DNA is TGTGCCACCAGCAGAGCTAGGACTAGAGATGAGCAGTTCTTC.

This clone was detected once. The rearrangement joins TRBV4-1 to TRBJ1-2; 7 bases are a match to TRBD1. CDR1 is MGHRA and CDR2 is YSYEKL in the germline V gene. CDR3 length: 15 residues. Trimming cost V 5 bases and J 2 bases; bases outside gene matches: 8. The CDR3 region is CASSYPATGNYGYTF. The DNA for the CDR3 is TGCGCCAGCAGCTACCCCGCGACAGGGAACTATGGCTACACCTTC.

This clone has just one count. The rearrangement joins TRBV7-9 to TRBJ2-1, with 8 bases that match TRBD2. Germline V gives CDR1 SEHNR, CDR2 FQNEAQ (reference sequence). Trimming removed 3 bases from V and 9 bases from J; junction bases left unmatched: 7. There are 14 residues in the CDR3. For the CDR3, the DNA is TGTGCCAGCAGCTTGGGGACTAGTTCTGGTGAGCAGTTCTTC. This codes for CASSLGTSSGEQFF.

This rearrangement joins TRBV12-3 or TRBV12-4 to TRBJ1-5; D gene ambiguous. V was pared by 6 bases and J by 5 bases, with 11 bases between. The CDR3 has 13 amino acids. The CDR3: CASSPRLYQPQHF. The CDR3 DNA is TGTGCCAGCAGCCCTAGACTATATCAGCCCCAGCATTTT.

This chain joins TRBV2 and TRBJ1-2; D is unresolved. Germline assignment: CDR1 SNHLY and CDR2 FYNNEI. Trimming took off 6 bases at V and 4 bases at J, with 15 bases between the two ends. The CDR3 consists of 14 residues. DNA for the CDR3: TGTGCCAGCAGAGGTACCGGGATTATCTATGGCTACACCTTC. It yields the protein CASRGTGIIYGYTF.

Written as DNA, the CDR3 is TGTGCCAGCAGCTTTCTTCCAGGGTCCTACGAGCAGTACTTC. Its protein is CASSFLPGSYEQYF. This chain uses TRBV7-6 with TRBJ2-7, with D perhaps matching TRBD1 (5 bases). The CDR3 loop spans 14 amino acids. Germline loops: CDR1 SGHVS, CDR2 FNYEAQ. Trimming removed 3 bases at V and 1 base at J, with 10 bases between.

DNA for the CDR3: TGTGCCAGCAGTGCTTCCGGGACAGGGGTTAAAGAGACCCAGTACTTC. Its translation is CASSASGTGVKETQYF. The rearrangement uses TRBV28 and TRBJ2-5; 10 bases are shared with TRBD1. The germline gives CDR1 MDHEN, CDR2 SYDVKM. Trimming took 5 bases from V and 3 from J; bases not matched to a gene: 9. The CDR3 length is 16 residues.

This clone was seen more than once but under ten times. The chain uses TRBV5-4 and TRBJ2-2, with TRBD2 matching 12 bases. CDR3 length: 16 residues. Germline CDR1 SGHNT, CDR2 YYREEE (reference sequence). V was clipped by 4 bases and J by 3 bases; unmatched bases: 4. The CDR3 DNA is TGTGCCAGCAGCCCAGGACTAGCGGGATACACCGGGGAGCTGTTTTTT. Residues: CASSPGLAGYTGELFF. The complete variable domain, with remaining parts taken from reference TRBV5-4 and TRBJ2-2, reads ETGVTQSPTHLIKTRGQQVTLRCSSQSGHNTVSWYQQALGQGPQFIFQYYREEENGRGNFPPRFSGLQFPNYSSELNVNALELDDSALYLCASSPGLAGYTGELFFGEGSRLTVL.

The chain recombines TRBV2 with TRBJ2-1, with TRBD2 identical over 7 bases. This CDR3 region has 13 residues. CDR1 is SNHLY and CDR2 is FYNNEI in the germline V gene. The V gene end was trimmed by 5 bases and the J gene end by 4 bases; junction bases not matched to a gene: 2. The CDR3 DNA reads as TGTGCCAGCAGTATACTAGCGTACAATGAGCAGTTCTTC. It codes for CASSILAYNEQFF.

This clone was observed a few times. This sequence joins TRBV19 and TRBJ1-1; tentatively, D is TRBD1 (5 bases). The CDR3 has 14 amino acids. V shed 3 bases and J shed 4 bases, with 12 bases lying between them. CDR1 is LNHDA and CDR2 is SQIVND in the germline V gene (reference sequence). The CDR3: CASSIDNQGTEAFF. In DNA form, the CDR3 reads TGTGCCAGTAGTATTGACAACCAGGGCACTGAAGCTTTCTTT.

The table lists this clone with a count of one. CDR3 bases: TGTGCCAGCAATGGACTAGCGGGGCTTGGAGAGACCCAGTACTTC. Protein: CASNGLAGLGETQYF. The V gene is TRBV2, the J gene TRBJ2-5, with TRBD2 identical over 12 bases. V dropped 7 bases and J dropped 4; count of bases not matched to a gene: 7. This CDR3 comprises 15 residues. Germline V gene lookup returns CDR1 SNHLY and CDR2 FYNNEI. Full variable domain (missing parts from reference TRBV2 and TRBJ2-5): EPEVTQTPSHQVTQMGQEVILRCVPISNHLYFYWYRQILGQKVEFLVSFYNNEISEKSEIFDDQFSVERPDGSNFTLKIRSTKLEDSAMYFCASNGLAGLGETQYFGPGTRLLVL.

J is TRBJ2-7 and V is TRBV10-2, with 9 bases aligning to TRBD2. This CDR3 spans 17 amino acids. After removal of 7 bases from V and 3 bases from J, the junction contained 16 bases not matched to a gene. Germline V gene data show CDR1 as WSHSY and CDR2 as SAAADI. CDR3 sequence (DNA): TGCGCCAGCATGAAGGGTAGCGGGAGCCTTAGGGGCTACGAGCAGTACTTC. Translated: CASMKGSGSLRGYEQYF.

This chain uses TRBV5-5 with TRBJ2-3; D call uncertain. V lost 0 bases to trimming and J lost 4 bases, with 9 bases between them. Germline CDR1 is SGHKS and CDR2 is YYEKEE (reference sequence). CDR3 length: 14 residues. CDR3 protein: CASSLVPASDTQYF. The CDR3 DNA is TGTGCCAGCAGCTTGGTCCCAGCGTCAGATACGCAGTATTTT.

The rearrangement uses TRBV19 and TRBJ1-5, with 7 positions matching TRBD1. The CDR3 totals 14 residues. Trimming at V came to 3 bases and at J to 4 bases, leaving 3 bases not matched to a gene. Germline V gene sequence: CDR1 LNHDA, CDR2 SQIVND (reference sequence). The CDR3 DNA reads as TGTGCCAGTAGTATGGCCAGGGGGAATCAGCCCCAGCATTTT. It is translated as CASSMARGNQPQHF.